The source of this T cell receptor (beta chain) is a study of T cell responses to AZD1222 COVID-19 vaccine. Findings of the study overall: The repertoires were collected only after the peak T cell response.

Per the germline V gene, CDR1 is SQVTM and CDR2 is ANQGSEA. The CDR3 is 11 residues long. Deletions cut 7 bases from V and 2 bases from J, with 6 bases between. Assay: immunoSEQ multiplex PCR; the TCRdb copy retains only in-frame clones and omits some. Of roughly 110,000 clones listed, about 80% were seen once; the top ten hold 9.4%. Notes on this clone: What it binds is not known.

This receptor was obtained from an adult in good health. The V gene is TRBV29-1, the J gene TRBJ2-1; D is unclear. The sample here was peripheral blood, taken on day 0 of AZD1222 vaccination. This CDR3 reads CSGVTYNEQFF. The CDR3 region has the DNA TGCAGCGGGGTCACCTACAATGAGCAGTTCTTC.